This T cell receptor beta chain was recorded in a study of a mutant IDH1 vaccine in newly diagnosed glioma. Study-wide background: The patients received vaccinations eight times, in weeks 1, 3, 5, 7, 11, 15, 19 and 23.

Losses at the gene ends were 4 bases for V and 3 bases for J; bases not matched to a gene: 5. The germline gives CDR1 SGDLS, CDR2 YYNGEE. The CDR3 contains 15 residues. Assay used: immunoSEQ multiplex PCR; TCRdb lists only in-frame clones, some missing. The data contain more than 50,000 clones, about four fifths of them singletons. Time point given: week 11, during vaccination. Topical imiquimod accompanied each vaccine dose, which consisted of 300 ug of mutant IDH1 20-mer peptide. On this clone: Its antigen is not known.

The TCR was taken from a man in his forties or fifties with glioma. Here the sequenced sample was PBMCs, taken from a glioma patient whose treatment included an IDH1 peptide vaccine. The chain combines TRBV9 with TRBJ2-2; 8 bases fit TRBD2. The CDR3 nucleotides read TGTGCCAGCAGCTCACGGGAGGGTGACACCGGGGAGCTGTTTTTT. It specifies CASSSREGDTGELFF.